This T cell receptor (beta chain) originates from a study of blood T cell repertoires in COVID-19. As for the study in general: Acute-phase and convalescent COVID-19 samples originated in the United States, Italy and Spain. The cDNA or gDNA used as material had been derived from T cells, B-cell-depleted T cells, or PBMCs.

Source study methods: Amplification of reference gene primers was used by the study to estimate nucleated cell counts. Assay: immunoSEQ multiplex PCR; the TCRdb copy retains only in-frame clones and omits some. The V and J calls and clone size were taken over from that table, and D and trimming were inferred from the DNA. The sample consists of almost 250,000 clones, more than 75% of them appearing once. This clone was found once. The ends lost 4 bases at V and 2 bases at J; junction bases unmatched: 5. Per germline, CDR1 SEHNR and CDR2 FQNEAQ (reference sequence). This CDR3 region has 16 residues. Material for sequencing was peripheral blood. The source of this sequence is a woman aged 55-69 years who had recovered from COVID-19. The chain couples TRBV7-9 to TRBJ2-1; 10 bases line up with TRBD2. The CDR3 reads CASSSQRGGTYNEQFF. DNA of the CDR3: TGTGCCAGCAGCTCCCAGCGGGGGGGCACCTACAATGAGCAGTTCTTC.